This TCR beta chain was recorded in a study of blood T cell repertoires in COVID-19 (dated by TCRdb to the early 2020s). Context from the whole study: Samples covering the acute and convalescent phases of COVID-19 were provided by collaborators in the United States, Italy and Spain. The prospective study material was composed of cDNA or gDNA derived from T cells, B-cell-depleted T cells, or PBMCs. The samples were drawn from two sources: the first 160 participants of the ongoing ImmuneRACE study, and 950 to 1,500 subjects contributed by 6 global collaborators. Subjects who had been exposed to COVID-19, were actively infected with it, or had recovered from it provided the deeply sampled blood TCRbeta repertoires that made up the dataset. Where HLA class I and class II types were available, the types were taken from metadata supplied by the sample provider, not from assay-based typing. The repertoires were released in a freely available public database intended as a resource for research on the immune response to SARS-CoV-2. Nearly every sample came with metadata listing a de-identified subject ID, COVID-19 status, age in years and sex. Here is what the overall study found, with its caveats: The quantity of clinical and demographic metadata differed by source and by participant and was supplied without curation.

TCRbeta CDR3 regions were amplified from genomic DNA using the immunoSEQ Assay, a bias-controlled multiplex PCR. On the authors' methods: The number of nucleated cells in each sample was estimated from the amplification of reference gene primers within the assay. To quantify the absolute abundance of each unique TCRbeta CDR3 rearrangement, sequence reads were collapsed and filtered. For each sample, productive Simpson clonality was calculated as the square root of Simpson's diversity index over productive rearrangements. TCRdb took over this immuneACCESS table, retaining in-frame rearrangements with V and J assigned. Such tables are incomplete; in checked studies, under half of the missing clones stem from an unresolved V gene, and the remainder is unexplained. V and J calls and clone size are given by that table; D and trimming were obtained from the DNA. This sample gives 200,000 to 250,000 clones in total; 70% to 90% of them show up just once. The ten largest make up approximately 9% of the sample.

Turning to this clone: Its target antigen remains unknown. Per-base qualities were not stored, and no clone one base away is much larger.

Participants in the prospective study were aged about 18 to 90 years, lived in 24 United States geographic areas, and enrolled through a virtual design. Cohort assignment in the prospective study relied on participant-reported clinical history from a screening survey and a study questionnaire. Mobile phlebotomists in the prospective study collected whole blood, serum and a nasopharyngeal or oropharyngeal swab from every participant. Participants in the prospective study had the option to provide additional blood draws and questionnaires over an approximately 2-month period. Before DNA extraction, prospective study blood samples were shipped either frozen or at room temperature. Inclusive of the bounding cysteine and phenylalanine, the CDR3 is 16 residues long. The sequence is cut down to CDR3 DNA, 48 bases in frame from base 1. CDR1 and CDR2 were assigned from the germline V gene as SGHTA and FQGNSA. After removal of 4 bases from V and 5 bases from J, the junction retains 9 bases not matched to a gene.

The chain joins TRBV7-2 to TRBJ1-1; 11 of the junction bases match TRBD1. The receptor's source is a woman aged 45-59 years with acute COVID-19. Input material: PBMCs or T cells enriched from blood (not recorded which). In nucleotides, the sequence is TGTGCCAGCAGCTCCCGGACAGGGGGCGCGAATACTGAAGCTTTCTTT. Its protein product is CASSSRTGGANTEAFF.